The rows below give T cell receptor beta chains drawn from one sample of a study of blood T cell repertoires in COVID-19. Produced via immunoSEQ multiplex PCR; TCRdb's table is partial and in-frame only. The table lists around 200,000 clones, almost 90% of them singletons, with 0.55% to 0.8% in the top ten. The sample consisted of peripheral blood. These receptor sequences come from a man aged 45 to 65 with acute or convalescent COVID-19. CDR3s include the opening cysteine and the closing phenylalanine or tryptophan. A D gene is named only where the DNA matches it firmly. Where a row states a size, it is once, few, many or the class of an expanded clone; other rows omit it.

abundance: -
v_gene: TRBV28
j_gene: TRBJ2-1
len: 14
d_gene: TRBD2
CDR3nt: TGTGCCAGCAGTTACAGCGGGGTGGGCGATGAGCAGTTCTTC
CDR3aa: CASSYSGVGDEQFF

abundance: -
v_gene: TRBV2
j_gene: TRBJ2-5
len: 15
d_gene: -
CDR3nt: TGTGCCAGCAGTGAAGCGGGGGCGAACGGGGAGACCCAGTACTTC
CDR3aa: CASSEAGANGETQYF

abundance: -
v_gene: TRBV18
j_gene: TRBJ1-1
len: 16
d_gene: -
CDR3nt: TGTGCCAGCTCACCACAGAGGTCAGGGTGGGACACTGAAGCTTTCTTT
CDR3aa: CASSPQRSGWDTEAFF

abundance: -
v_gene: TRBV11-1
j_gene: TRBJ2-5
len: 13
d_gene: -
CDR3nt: TGTGCCAGCAGCTGGGGGGACCGGAAGACCCAGTACTTC
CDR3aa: CASSWGDRKTQYF

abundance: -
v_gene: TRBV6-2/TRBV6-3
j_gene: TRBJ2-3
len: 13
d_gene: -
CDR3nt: TGTGCCAGCAGCCCCCCAGGACTAAATACGCAGTATTTT
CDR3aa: CASSPPGLNTQYF

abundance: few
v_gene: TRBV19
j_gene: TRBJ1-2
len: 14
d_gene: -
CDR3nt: TGTGCCAGTAGGATACAGGGTTCGTGGTATGGCTACACCTTC
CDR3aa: CASRIQGSWYGYTF

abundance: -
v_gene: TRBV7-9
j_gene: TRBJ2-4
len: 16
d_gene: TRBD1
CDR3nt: TGTGCCAGCAGCCCACGACAGGGGGCGGCCAAAAACATTCAGTACTTC
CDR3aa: CASSPRQGAAKNIQYF

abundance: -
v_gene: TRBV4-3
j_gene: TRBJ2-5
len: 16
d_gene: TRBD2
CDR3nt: TGCGCCAGCAGCCCGACTAGCGGGGGGGCAAAAGAGACCCAGTACTTC
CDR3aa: CASSPTSGGAKETQYF

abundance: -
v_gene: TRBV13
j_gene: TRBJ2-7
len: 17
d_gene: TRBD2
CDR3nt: TGTGCCAGCAGCTTAGTAGGACTAGTATCCAAGGGCTACGAGCAGTACTTC
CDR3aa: CASSLVGLVSKGYEQYF

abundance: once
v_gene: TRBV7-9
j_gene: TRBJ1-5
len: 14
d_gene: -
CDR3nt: TGTGCCAGCAGCCCGGGACAAGGCAATCAGCCCCAGCATTTT
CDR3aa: CASSPGQGNQPQHF

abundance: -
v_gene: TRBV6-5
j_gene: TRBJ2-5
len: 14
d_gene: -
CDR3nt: TGTGCCAGCAGTTACCGCGCGGGGCAAGAGACCCAGTACTTC
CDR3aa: CASSYRAGQETQYF

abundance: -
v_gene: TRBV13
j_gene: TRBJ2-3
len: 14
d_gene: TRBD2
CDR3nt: TGTGCCAGCAGCCAGGGACTAGCGGGAGAGACGCAGTATTTT
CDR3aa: CASSQGLAGETQYF

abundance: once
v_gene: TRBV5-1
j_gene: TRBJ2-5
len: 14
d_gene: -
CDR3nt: TGCGCCAGCAGGCACGGAGACCCCAAAGAGACCCAGTACTTC
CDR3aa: CASRHGDPKETQYF

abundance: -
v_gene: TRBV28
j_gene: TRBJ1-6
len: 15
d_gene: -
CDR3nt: TGTGCCGGTAGATCGGGGAGCTCCTATAATTCACCCCTCCACTTT
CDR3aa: CAGRSGSSYNSPLHF

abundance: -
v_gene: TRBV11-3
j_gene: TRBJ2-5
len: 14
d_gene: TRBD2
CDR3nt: TGTGCCAGCAGCTTAGCGGGGGGGCAAGAGACCCAGTACTTC
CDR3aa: CASSLAGGQETQYF

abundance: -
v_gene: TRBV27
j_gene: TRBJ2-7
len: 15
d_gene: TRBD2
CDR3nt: TGTGCCAGCAGTTTGGGGAGGGTTGGATCCTACGAGCAGTACTTC
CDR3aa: CASSLGRVGSYEQYF

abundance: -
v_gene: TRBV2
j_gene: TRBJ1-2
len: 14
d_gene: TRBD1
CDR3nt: TGTGCCGATCGGGGCAGGGGGCTTGGCTATGGCTACACCTTC
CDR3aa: CADRGRGLGYGYTF

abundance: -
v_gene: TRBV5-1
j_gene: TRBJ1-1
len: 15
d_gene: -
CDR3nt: TGCGCCAGCAGCTTGGCCTTGGGCAGTTCGGCTGAAGCTTTCTTT
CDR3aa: CASSLALGSSAEAFF

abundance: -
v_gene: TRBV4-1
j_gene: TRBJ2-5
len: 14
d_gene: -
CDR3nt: TGCGCCAGCAGCCAAGATGGGGGGACGCAGACCCAGTACTTC
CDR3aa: CASSQDGGTQTQYF

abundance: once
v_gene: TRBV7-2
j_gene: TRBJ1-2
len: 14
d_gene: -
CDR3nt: TGTGCCAGCAGCTTAGTCGGGGGAAACTATGGCTACACCTTC
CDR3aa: CASSLVGGNYGYTF

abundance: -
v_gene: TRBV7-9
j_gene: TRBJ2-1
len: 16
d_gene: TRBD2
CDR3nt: TGTGCCAGCAGCTTAGCGAGCGGGGTCCTTTGGTTTGAGCAGTTCTTC
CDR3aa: CASSLASGVLWFEQFF

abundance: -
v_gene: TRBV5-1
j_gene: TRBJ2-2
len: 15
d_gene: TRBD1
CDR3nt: TGCGCCAGCAGCTTGAGACAGGGGGGGGGCGGGGAGCTGTTTTTT
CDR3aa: CASSLRQGGGGELFF

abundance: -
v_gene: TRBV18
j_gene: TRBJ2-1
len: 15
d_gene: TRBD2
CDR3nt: TGTGCCAGCTCACCACGGGCGGGAGAGTACAATGAGCAGTTCTTC
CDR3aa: CASSPRAGEYNEQFF

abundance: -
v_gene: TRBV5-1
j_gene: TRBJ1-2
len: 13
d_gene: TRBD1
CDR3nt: TGCGCCAGCAGCTTTACGGACAGGGATGGCTACACCTTC
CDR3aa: CASSFTDRDGYTF

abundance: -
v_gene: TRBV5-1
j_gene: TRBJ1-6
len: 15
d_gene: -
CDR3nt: TGCGCCAGCAGCAAAGGCTGGCAGGGTGAGTCACCCCTCCACTTT
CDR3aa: CASSKGWQGESPLHF

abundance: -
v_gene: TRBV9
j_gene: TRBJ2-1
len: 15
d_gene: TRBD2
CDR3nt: TGTGCCAGCAGCGTAGGGCTAGCGGGATACAATGAGCAGTTCTTC
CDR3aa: CASSVGLAGYNEQFF

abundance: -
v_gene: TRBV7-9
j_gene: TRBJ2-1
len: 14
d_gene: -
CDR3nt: TGTGCCAGCAGCTTAGACAGTGACTACAATGAGCAGTTCTTC
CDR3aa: CASSLDSDYNEQFF

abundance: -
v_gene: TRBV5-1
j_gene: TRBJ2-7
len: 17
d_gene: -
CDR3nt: TGCGCCAGCAGCTTGGGAAACATGGCCTCGGCGGCCTACGAGCAGTACTTC
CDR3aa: CASSLGNMASAAYEQYF

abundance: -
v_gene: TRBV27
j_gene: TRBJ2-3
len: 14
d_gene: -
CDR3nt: TGTGCCAGCAGTCAACTAGAGTCCACAGATACGCAGTATTTT
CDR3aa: CASSQLESTDTQYF

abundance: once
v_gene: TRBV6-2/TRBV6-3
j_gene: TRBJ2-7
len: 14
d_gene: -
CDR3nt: TGTGCCAGCAGTTACGGGCCCCCCTCCTACGAGCAGTACTTC
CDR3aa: CASSYGPPSYEQYF

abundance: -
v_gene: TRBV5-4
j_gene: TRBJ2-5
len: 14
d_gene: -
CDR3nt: TGTGCCAGCAGCTTGAGAGGGGGGGCAGAGACCCAGTACTTC
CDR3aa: CASSLRGGAETQYF

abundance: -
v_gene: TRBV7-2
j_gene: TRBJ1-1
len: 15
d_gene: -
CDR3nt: TGTGCCAGCAGCTTGGATACAGGCCCCATAGCTGAAGCTTTCTTT
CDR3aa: CASSLDTGPIAEAFF

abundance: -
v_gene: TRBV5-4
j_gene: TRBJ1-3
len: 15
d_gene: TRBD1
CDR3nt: TGTGCCAGCAGCTGGGGACAGGGTACTGGAAACACCATATATTTT
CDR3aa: CASSWGQGTGNTIYF

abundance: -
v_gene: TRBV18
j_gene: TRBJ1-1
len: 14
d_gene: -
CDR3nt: TGTGCCAGCTCACCCGGGGACACTGCGTTGGAAGCTTTCTTT
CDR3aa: CASSPGDTALEAFF

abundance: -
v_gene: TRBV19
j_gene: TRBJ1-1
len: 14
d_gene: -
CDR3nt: TGTGCCAGTAGTATGGGCGCGGGGGGCACTCAAGCTTTCTTT
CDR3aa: CASSMGAGGTQAFF

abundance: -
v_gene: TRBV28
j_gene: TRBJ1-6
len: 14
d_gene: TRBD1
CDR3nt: TGTGCCAGCATTCTTAGGGGGCTGAATTCACCCCTCCACTTT
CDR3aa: CASILRGLNSPLHF

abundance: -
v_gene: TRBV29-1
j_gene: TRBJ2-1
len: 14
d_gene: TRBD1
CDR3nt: TGCAGCGTTTACTCATGGACAGGGTGGAATGAGCAGTTCTTC
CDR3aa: CSVYSWTGWNEQFF

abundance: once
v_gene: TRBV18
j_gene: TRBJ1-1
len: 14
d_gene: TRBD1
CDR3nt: TGTGCCAGCTCACCCGGCAGGCAGGGGGCGGGAGCTTTCTTT
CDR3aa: CASSPGRQGAGAFF

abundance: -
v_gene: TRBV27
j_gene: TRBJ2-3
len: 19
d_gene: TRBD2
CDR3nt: TGTGCCAGCAGTTCTCTCCCTAGCGGGAGGGCCCTAAGCACAGATACGCAGTATTTT
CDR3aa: CASSSLPSGRALSTDTQYF

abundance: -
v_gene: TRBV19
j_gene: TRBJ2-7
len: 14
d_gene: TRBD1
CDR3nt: TGTGCCAGTAGTACGACAGGGCTCGACTACGAGCAGTACTTC
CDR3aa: CASSTTGLDYEQYF

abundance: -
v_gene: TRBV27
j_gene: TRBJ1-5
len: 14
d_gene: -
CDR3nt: TGTGCCAGCAGTTTTTCAGGGGACGGACAGCCCCAGCATTTT
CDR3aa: CASSFSGDGQPQHF

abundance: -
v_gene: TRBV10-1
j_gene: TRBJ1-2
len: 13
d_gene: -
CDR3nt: TGCGCCAGCAGTGAGCGCCAGGACTATGGCTACACCTTC
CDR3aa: CASSERQDYGYTF

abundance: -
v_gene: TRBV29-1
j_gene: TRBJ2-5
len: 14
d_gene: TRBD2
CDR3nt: TGCAGCGTGGGACTAGCGGGAGTCGGAGAGACCCAGTACTTC
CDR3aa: CSVGLAGVGETQYF

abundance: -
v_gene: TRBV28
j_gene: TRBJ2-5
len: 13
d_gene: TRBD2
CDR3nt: TGTGCCAGCAGTTTACGGGGGGGCGAGACCCAGTACTTC
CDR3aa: CASSLRGGETQYF

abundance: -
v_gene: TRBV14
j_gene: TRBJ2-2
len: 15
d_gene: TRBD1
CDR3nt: TGTGCCAGCAGCAACAGACAGGGGAACACCGGGGAGCTGTTTTTT
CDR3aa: CASSNRQGNTGELFF

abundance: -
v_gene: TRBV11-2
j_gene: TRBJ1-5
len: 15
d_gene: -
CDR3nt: TGTGCCAGCAGCTTAGGGGGGGGTAGGGGTCAGCCCCAGCATTTT
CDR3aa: CASSLGGGRGQPQHF

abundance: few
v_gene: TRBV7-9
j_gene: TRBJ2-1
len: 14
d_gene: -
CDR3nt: TGTGCCAGCAGCCCCGTCGCGGCTAACAATGAGCAGTTCTTC
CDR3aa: CASSPVAANNEQFF

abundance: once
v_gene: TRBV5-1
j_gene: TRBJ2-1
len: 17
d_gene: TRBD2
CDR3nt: TGCGCCAGCAGCTTGGGACTAGCGGGACAACTCTACAATGAGCAGTTCTTC
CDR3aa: CASSLGLAGQLYNEQFF

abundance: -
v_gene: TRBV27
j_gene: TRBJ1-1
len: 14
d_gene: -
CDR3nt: TGTGCCAGCAGTTACGGACAGTTGAACACTGAAGCTTTCTTT
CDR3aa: CASSYGQLNTEAFF

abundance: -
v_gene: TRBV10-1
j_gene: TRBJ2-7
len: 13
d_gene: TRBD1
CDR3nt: TGCGCCAGCAGTGAAGGGGGCAGTGGCGAGCAGTACTTC
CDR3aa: CASSEGGSGEQYF

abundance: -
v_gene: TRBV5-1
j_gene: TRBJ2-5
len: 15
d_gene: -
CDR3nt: TGCGCCAGCAGCTTGGGTTCAGGGGTTGGGGAGACCCAGTACTTC
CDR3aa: CASSLGSGVGETQYF

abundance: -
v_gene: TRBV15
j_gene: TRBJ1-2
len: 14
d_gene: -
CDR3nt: TGTGCCACCAGCGACGGGAAACTTAACTATGGCTACACCTTC
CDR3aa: CATSDGKLNYGYTF

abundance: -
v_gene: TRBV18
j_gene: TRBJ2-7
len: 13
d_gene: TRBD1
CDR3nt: TGTGCCAGCTCACCAACAGGGGAATACGAGCAGTACTTC
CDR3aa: CASSPTGEYEQYF